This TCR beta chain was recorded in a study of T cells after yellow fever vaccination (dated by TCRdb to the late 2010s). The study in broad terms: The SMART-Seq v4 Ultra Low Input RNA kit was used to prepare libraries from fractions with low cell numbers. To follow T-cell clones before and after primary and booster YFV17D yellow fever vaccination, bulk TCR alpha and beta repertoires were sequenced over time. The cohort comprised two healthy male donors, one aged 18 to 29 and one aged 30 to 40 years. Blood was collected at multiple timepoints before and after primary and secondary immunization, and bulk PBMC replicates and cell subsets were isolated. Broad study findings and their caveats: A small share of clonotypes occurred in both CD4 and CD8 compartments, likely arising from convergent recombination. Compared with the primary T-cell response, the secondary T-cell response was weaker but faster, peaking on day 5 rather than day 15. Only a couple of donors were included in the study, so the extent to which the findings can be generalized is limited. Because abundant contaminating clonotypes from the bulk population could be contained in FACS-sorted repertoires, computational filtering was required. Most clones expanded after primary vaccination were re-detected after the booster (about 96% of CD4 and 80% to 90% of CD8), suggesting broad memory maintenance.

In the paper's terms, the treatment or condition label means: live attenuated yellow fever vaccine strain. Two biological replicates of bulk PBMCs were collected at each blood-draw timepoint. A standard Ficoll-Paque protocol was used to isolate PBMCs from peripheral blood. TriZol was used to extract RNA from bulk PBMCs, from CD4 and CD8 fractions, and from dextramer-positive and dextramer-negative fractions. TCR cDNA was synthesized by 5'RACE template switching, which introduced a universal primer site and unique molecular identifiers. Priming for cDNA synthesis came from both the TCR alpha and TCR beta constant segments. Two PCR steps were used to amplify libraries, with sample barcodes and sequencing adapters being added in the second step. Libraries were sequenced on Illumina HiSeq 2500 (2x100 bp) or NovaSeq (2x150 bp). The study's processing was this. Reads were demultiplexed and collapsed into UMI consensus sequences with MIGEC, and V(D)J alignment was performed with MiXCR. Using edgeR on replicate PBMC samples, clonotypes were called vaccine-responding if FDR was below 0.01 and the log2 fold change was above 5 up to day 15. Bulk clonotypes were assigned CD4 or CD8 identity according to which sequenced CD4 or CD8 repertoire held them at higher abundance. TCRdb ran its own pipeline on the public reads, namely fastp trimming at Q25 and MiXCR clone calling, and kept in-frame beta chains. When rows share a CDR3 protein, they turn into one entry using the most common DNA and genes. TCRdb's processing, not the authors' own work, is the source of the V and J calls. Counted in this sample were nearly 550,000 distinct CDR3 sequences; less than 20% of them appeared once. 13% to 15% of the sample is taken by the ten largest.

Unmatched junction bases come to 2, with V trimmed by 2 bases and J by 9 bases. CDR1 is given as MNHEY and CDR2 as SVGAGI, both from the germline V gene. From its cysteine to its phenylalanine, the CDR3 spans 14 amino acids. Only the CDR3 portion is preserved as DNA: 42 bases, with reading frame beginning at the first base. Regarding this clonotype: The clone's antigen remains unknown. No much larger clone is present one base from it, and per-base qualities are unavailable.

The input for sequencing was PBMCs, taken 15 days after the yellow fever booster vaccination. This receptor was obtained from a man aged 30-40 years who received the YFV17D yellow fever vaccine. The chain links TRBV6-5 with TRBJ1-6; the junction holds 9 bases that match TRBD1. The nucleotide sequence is TGTGCCAGCAGTTACGGGACAGGGCTTTCACCCCTCCACTTT. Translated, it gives CASSYGTGLSPLHF.